This T cell receptor beta chain was identified in a study of T-cell memory formation after mild COVID-19. TCRdb itself ran the 5' RACE reads through MiXCR, one entry per CDR3 protein. The sample comprises about 540,000 distinct CDR3 sequences, around 20% of which are singletons, and 9.5% to 15% rests with the top ten. The V gene's germline CDR1 is SGHDT and CDR2 YYEEEE. Unmatched junction bases numbered 16, after V lost 8 bases and J lost 2 bases. This CDR3 is built from 16 residues. The source material was PBMCs or a T cell subset sorted from them (not recorded which). This TCR derives from an adult woman who had mild COVID-19 (a few samples of this study predate the infection). Cell type and time point are not known. The V gene is TRBV5-6, the J gene TRBJ2-7; the match to TRBD2 covers 7 bases. The CDR3 DNA reads as TGTGCCAGTTCATTGGGCTGGCGGGGGAGAACCTACGAGCAGTACTTC. It translates to CASSLGWRGRTYEQYF.